What follows are 10 T cell receptor beta chains derived from one specimen sequenced in a study of shared clonotypes between healthy human individuals. CD45RO-negative cells were positively selected for CCR7, leaving out terminally differentiated effector memory CD45RA+ cells. The data were produced by immunoSEQ multiplex PCR, yet TCRdb's version contains in-frame clones alone and is incomplete. The sample lists about 580,000 clones, roughly 98% seen once, with 0.25% to 0.35% in the top ten. Sequencing used naive CD8+ T cells sorted from blood. The receptors were sampled from a man under 40 in good health.

The chain couples TRBV27 to TRBJ2-1, with unresolved D. Trimming removed 6 bases at V and 7 bases at J, with 16 bases between. The CDR3 runs 14 residues. Germline V gene data show CDR1 as MNHEY and CDR2 as SMNVEV (reference sequence). The CDR3 nucleotides are TGTGCCAGCAGCCCCTTAGATTACGCGAATGAGCAGTTCTTC. This translates into CASSPLDYANEQFF.

The rearrangement joins TRBV9 to TRBJ1-3; 12 nucleotides agree with TRBD1. Germline V gene lookup returns CDR1 SGDLS and CDR2 YYNGEE. V trimming: 4 bases; J trimming: 0 bases; junction bases outside the gene matches: 8. This CDR3 region has 18 residues. Here the CDR3 DNA reads TGTGCCAGCAGCCCGAGAGGGACAGGGGGCCTCTCTGGAAACACCATATATTTT. Translated: CASSPRGTGGLSGNTIYF.

The J gene is TRBJ1-5, the V gene TRBV6-6; D unclear. The CDR3 loop spans 16 amino acids. The V gene lost 5 bases and the J gene lost 0 bases, with 14 bases spanning the gap. Germline assignment: CDR1 MNHNY and CDR2 SVGAGI (reference sequence). The CDR3 DNA reads as TGTGCCAGCAGTCGCAGTTTCCTCCTTAGCAATCAGCCCCAGCATTTT. Its translation is CASSRSFLLSNQPQHF.

The V gene is TRBV2, the J gene TRBJ2-1, with 8 bases aligning to TRBD2. J gave up 10 bases and V 4 bases, and 9 bases lay outside the gene matches. Germline-derived CDR1 and CDR2 are SNHLY and FYNNEI. The length of the CDR3 is 14 residues. DNA for the CDR3: TGTGCCAGCAGTGTGCTAGCGGGTCAGGACGAGCAGTTCTTC. Amino acid sequence: CASSVLAGQDEQFF.

The J gene is TRBJ2-7, the V gene TRBV6-5; D is unclear. The CDR3 spans 13 residues. Germline CDR1 reads MNHEY; CDR2 reads SVGAGI. V gave up 0 bases and J gave up 4 bases, with 7 bases separating them. The CDR3 DNA reads TGTGCCAGCAGTTACTCTGCGCGGTACGAGCAGTACTTC. This codes for CASSYSARYEQYF.

The chain carries TRBV4-1 and TRBJ2-7; 9 nucleotides line up with TRBD2. The germline V gene has CDR1 MGHRA and CDR2 YSYEKL. Trimming cost V 2 bases and J 0 bases; bases outside gene matches: 2. The CDR3 runs to 15 residues. The CDR3, as DNA: TGCGCCAGCAGCCAACTAGCGGGGAGCTCCTACGAGCAGTACTTC. It codes for CASSQLAGSSYEQYF.

The chain links TRBV27 to TRBJ2-7; D remains unclear. The V and J ends lost 2 bases and 0 bases respectively, with 11 bases between them. Per germline, CDR1 MNHEY and CDR2 SMNVEV (reference sequence). This CDR3 spans 15 amino acids. DNA for the CDR3: TGTGCCAGCAGTTTAGCTGGTATAAGCTCCTACGAGCAGTACTTC. Amino acids: CASSLAGISSYEQYF.

Details on this clone: This sample includes further DNA sequences coding for the same CDR3. V gene TRBV28 combines with J gene TRBJ2-7, with D perhaps TRBD1 (6 bases). V lost 3 bases and J 0 bases, leaving 12 bases between the germline ends. This CDR3 has 15 amino acids. Germline assignment: CDR1 MDHEN and CDR2 SYDVKM. CDR3 protein: CASSFVGGTSYEQYF. The CDR3 region has the DNA TGTGCCAGCAGTTTCGTAGGGGGTACCTCCTACGAGCAGTACTTC.

This clone has only one observation. This chain uses TRBV28 with TRBJ2-7; D may be TRBD1 (5 bases). The CDR3 extends over 14 amino acids. Germline CDR1 and CDR2: MDHEN and SYDVKM. Trimming shortened V by 5 bases and J by 0 bases, and 11 bases separated the two germline ends. As DNA, the CDR3 is TGTGCCAGCAGTCCCGCCGACAGCTCCTACGAGCAGTACTTC. Translating gives CASSPADSSYEQYF. Supplemented by reference TRBV28 and TRBJ2-7, the full variable domain reads DVKVTQSSRYLVKRTGEKVFLECVQDMDHENMFWYRQDPGLGLRLIYFSYDVKMKEKGDIPEGYSVSREKKERFSLILESASTNQTSMYLCASSPADSSYEQYFGPGTRLTVT.

The CDR3 bases are TGTGCCAGCAGCTTGAGGGCGGGCTCCTACAATGAGCAGTTCTTC. It translates to CASSLRAGSYNEQFF. This chain uses TRBV5-6 with TRBJ2-1, with D perhaps TRBD2 (5 bases). V lost 1 base to trimming and J lost 0 bases, with 8 bases between them. This CDR3 contains 15 residues. The germline gives CDR1 SGHDT, CDR2 YYEEEE.